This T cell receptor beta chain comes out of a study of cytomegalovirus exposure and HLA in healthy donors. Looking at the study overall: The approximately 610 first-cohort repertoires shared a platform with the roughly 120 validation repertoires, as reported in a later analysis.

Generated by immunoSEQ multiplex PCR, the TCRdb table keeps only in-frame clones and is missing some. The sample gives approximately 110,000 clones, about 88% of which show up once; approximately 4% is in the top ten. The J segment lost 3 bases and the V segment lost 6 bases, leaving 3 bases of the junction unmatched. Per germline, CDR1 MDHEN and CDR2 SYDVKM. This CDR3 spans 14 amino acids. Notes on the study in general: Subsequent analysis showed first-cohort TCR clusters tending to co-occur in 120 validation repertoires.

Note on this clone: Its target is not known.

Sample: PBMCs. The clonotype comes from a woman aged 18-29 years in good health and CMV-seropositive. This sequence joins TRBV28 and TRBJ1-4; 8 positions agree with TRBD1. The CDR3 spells CASSSGGPNEKLFF. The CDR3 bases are TGTGCCAGCAGCTCAGGGGGCCCTAATGAAAAACTGTTTTTT.